This T cell receptor beta chain came from a study of blood T cell repertoires in COVID-19 (dated by TCRdb to 2020 to 2022). About the full investigation: The collaborator samples originated in the United States, Italy and Spain and spanned the acute and convalescent phases of COVID-19. The prospective study material was composed of cDNA or gDNA derived from T cells, B-cell-depleted T cells, or PBMCs. The dataset comprised deeply sampled blood TCRbeta repertoires from subjects exposed to, actively infected with, or recovered from COVID-19. A freely available public database, intended as a resource for researchers studying the immune response to SARS-CoV-2, is where the repertoires were released. The samples were drawn from two sources: the first 160 participants of the ongoing ImmuneRACE study, and 1,200 or so subjects contributed by 6 global collaborators. Nearly every sample came with metadata listing a de-identified subject ID, COVID-19 status, age in years and sex. HLA class I and class II types, where available, came from metadata supplied by the sample provider rather than from assay-based typing.

This clone was found a few times. The target of this receptor is not known. The record has no base qualities; no much larger clone is one base away. A second Seattle source provided samples from volunteer blood donors who had recovered from COVID-19. Whole blood was collected in K2EDTA tubes by collaborating institutions according to the institutions' own protocols. For TCRbeta analysis, collaborator samples were shipped as frozen whole blood, as isolated PBMCs, or as DNA extracted from either sample type. Deletion took 3 bases off V and 4 bases off J, with a span of 14 bases between the germline ends. The CDR3 covers 15 residues, taking in both the cysteine and the phenylalanine. Only CDR3 DNA is held: 45 bases, read in frame from base 1. CDR1 and CDR2 are drawn from the germline V gene (reference sequence): LGHDT, YNNKEL. TCRbeta CDR3 regions were amplified from genomic DNA using the immunoSEQ Assay, a bias-controlled multiplex PCR. Per the authors' processing: Nucleated cell counts per sample were estimated from amplification of reference gene primers within the assay. To quantify the absolute abundance of each unique TCRbeta CDR3 rearrangement, sequence reads were collapsed and filtered. For each sample, productive Simpson clonality was calculated as the square root of Simpson's diversity index over productive rearrangements. Drawn from immuneACCESS, this table holds only the in-frame rearrangements with V and J called that TCRdb kept. Clones are partly lost; checked studies trace under half to an unresolved V gene and leave the rest unexplained. V and J calls and clone size are copied from that table; D and trimming were computed from the DNA. In all, the sample holds around 140,000 clones, and 75% to 85% of those were seen once. Together, the top ten hold approximately 3.4% of the sample.

General findings and caveats noted by the study authors: Clinical and demographic metadata were provided uncurated, with the amount varying by source and participant.

Source material: peripheral blood. This receptor was identified in an older man who had recovered from COVID-19. The chain employs TRBV3-1 (or the pseudogene TRBV3-2) and TRBJ2-3, and TRBD2 may be the D gene, going by 6 matching bases. The sequence in DNA is TGTGCCAGCAGCCATGCGGGGAGTTCCGCAGATACGCAGTATTTT. Its protein is CASSHAGSSADTQYF.